Each of the 3 T cell receptor beta chains below was sequenced from the same sample in a study of patients and donors after allogeneic stem cell transplantation. TCRdb called the RT-PCR reads again in MiXCR, with one record for every CDR3 protein. The sample lists about 400,000 distinct CDR3 sequences; roughly 17% were seen once. Sequencing was done on a sample of blood, either unsorted or a sorted T cell fraction (not recorded which). The receptors stem from a human donor who was either an allogeneic HSCT recipient or a stem cell or donor lymphocyte infusion donor (not recorded which). It is not recorded whose cells these are; they may come from a transplant donor.

The chain links TRBV13 to TRBJ2-1, with 11 positions matching TRBD2. V gave up 0 bases and J gave up 6 bases; unmatched junction bases: 7. The germline V gene has CDR1 PRHDT and CDR2 FYEKMQ (reference sequence). This CDR3 has 17 amino acids. CDR3 sequence reads: CASSLGYGGLAGNEQFF. As DNA, the CDR3 is TGTGCCAGCAGCTTAGGCTATGGTGGACTAGCGGGCAATGAGCAGTTCTTC.

This clonotype was seen only a few times. This chain links TRBV4-2 with TRBJ1-6; the match to TRBD1 covers 8 bases. The CDR3 totals 16 residues. V was pared by 0 bases and J by 7 bases, with 5 bases of the junction left unmatched. Germline V gene sequence: CDR1 LGHNA, CDR2 YNFKEQ. CDR3: CASSQDATGVNSPLHF. The CDR3 DNA reads as TGTGCCAGCAGCCAAGACGCGACAGGGGTGAATTCACCCCTCCACTTT.

This clonotype was seen only a few times. The chain carries TRBV29-1 and TRBJ2-3; 7 nucleotides agree with TRBD2. CDR1 is SQVTM and CDR2 is ANQGSEA in the germline V gene. The CDR3 extends over 14 amino acids. V lost 8 bases to trimming and J lost 4 bases; unmatched junction nucleotides: 12. The CDR3 nucleotides read TGCAGCTGCGTCCGGGGGGAAGCCTCAGATACGCAGTATTTT. This translates into CSCVRGEASDTQYF.